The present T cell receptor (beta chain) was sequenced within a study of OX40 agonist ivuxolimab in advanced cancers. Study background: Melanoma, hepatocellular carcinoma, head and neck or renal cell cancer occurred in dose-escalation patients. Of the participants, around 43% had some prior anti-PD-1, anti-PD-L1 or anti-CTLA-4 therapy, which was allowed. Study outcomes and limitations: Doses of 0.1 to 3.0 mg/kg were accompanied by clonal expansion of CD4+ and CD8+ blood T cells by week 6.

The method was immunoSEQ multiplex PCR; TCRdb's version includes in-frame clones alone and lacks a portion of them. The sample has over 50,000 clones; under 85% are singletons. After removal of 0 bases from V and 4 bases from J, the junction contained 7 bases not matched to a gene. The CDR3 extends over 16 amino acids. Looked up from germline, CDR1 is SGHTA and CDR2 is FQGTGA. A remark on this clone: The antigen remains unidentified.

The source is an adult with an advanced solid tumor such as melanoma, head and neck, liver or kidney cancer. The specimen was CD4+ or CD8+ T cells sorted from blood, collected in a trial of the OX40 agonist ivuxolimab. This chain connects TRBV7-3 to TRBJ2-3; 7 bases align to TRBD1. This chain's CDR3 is CASSLTGQHTSDTQYF. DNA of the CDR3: TGTGCCAGCAGCTTAACGGGACAGCATACCTCAGATACGCAGTATTTT.